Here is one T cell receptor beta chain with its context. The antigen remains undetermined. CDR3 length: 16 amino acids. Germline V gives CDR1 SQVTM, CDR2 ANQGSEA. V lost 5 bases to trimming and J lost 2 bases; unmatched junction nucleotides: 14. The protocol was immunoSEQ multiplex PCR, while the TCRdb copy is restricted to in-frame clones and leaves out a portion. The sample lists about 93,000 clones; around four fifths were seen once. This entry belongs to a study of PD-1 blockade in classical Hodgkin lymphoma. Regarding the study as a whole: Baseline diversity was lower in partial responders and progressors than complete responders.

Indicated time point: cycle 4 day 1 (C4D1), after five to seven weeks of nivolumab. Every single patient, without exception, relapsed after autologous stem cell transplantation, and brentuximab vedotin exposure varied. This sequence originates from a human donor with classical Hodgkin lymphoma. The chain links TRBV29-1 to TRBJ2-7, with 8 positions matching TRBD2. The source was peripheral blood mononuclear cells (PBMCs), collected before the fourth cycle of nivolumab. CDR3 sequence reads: CSVTARGTRGTYEQYF. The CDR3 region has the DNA TGCAGCGTTACGGCGAGAGGGACTAGGGGAACCTACGAGCAGTACTTC.